The clone carrying this TCR beta chain was found many times. What it binds is not known. As the method for making TCR beta libraries, quantitative 5'-RACE with molecular barcodes was used. MiXCR, run by TCRdb on the 5' RACE reads, gives a single entry per CDR3 protein. The repertoire holds 200,000 to 250,000 distinct CDR3 sequences, roughly 10% seen once, with roughly 6.8% in the top ten. This entry is derived from a study of CD8 T cells in ankylosing spondylitis. Study-level points and caveats: Within ankylosing spondylitis blood, a TCR beta motif made up of fewer than ten highly homologous variants appeared to be characteristic. Reports say disease-linked clones showed up significantly more in matched ankylosing spondylitis synovial fluid. Relatively scarce in peripheral blood, disease-linked clones were CD8+.

Germline lookup yields CDR1 MNHNS and CDR2 SASEGT. V trimming: 6 bases; J trimming: 6 bases; junction bases outside the gene matches: 9. There are 15 residues in the CDR3. The chain links TRBV6-1 to TRBJ2-2; TRBD1 aligns across 8 bases. This sequence originates from a male donor with ankylosing spondylitis or in good health (not recorded which). The sequenced sample consisted of blood, either unsorted or a sorted T cell fraction (not recorded which). In DNA form, the CDR3 reads TGTGCCAGCAGACAAACAGGGGGACAGGCCGGGGAGCTGTTTTTT. As protein: CASRQTGGQAGELFF.